The next 24 T cell receptor beta chains were all read from a single sample in a study of shared T cell receptors in the human thymus. Generated by immunoSEQ multiplex PCR, the TCRdb table keeps only in-frame clones and is missing some. Of about 540,000 clones in the sample, around 78% were seen once. The sample was also reused in another study, on human thymus T cells.

The sample comprised thymocytes. These receptors were taken from a boy younger than two with a congenital heart defect.

V and J are TRBV4-3 and TRBJ2-1; tentatively, D is TRBD2 (7 bases). This CDR3 region has 19 residues. Trimming left V 5 bases short and J 2 bases short, with 25 bases between. The germline CDR1 and CDR2 sequences are LGHNA and YSLEER. CDR3 DNA: TGCGCCAGCAGCGCGGGGGCCGGCGGACTCTTCAGGGCCTACAATGAGCAGTTCTTC. Its protein product is CASSAGAGGLFRAYNEQFF.

This chain uses TRBV5-1 with TRBJ2-5, with 9 bases matching TRBD1. The CDR3 has 16 residues. Germline V gene data show CDR1 as SGHRS and CDR2 as YFSETQ. J lost 0 bases, V lost 4 bases, and 7 bases had no gene match. The CDR3 here is CASSGWDRAYQETQYF. CDR3 sequence (DNA): TGCGCCAGCAGCGGATGGGACAGGGCCTACCAAGAGACCCAGTACTTC.

This chain connects TRBV7-2 to TRBJ2-7; TRBD2 is a possible D gene (7 bases). Per germline, CDR1 SGHTA and CDR2 FQGNSA. Trimming shortened V by 1 base and J by 2 bases, and 12 bases separated the two germline ends. The CDR3 length is 15 residues. The CDR3 DNA reads as TGTGCCAGCAGCTTAGGAGGGGGGGTGGCCTACGAGCAGTACTTC. Its translation: CASSLGGGVAYEQYF.

The CDR3 sequence is CASGPRGNTEAFF. CDR3 DNA sequence: TGTGCCAGCGGGCCAAGGGGGAACACTGAAGCTTTCTTT. The chain uses TRBV27 and TRBJ1-1; tentatively, D is TRBD1 (5 bases). CDR3 size: 13 residues. Trimming shortened V by 8 bases and J by 1 base, and 11 bases separated the two germline ends. Germline V lookup: CDR1 MNHEY, CDR2 SMNVEV (reference sequence).

The gene calls are TRBV19 and TRBJ2-7; TRBD2 matches 13 bases. Germline CDR1 reads LNHDA; CDR2 reads SQIVND (reference sequence). V shed 3 bases and J 5 bases; nucleotides not matched to a gene: 4. This CDR3 spans 15 amino acids. The chain's CDR3 is CASSITSGRADEQYF. For the CDR3, the DNA is TGTGCCAGTAGTATCACTAGCGGGAGGGCCGACGAGCAGTACTTC. Combining the CDR3 with reference TRBV19 and TRBJ2-7 gives the whole variable domain DGGITQSPKYLFRKEGQNVTLSCEQNLNHDAMYWYRQDPGQGLRLIYYSQIVNDFQKGDIAEGYSVSREKKESFPLTVTSAQKNPTAFYLCASSITSGRADEQYFGPGTRLTVT.

The genes are TRBV6-6 and TRBJ2-3; D is undetermined. Germline V lookup: CDR1 MNHNY, CDR2 SVGAGI (reference sequence). V lost 7 bases and J lost 7, with 18 bases in between. The length of the CDR3 is 14 residues. CDR3 nucleotides: TGTGCCAGCACCCCCCGGTCCGTGGAGAATACGCAGTATTTT. This encodes CASTPRSVENTQYF.

The chain employs TRBV27 and TRBJ2-7; TRBD2 agrees at 9 bases. The CDR3 has 13 amino acids. V shed 3 bases and J 6 bases; nucleotides not matched to a gene: 3. Germline lookup yields CDR1 MNHEY and CDR2 SMNVEV (reference sequence). The CDR3 sequence is CASSFTSGCEQYF. In DNA form, the CDR3 reads TGTGCCAGCAGTTTTACTAGCGGGTGCGAGCAGTACTTC.

The chain is built from TRBV30 and TRBJ1-2; D call uncertain. CDR1 is GTSNPN and CDR2 is SVGIG in the germline V gene (reference sequence). The CDR3 runs 13 residues. V lost 5 bases, J lost 4 bases, and 14 bases lay in between. Written as DNA, the CDR3 is TGTGCCTGGTCCTTCCGGCGGGTCTATGGCTACACCTTC. This translates into CAWSFRRVYGYTF.

Only one count was recorded for this clone. The chain links TRBV5-1 to TRBJ2-3, with unresolved D. Trimming cost V 0 bases and J 0 bases, with 8 bases left between them. This CDR3 comprises 15 residues. Germline-derived CDR1 and CDR2 are SGHRS and YFSETQ. The CDR3 region has the DNA TGCGCCAGCAGCTTGGGGGCCCCTAGCACAGATACGCAGTATTTT. Translated: CASSLGAPSTDTQYF. Variable domain in full (rest from reference TRBV5-1 and TRBJ2-3): KAGVTQTPRYLIKTRGQQVTLSCSPISGHRSVSWYQQTPGQGLQFLFEYFSETQRNKGNFPGRFSGRQFSNSRSEMNVSTLELGDSALYLCASSLGAPSTDTQYFGPGTRLTVL.

The V call is TRBV5-1, the J call TRBJ2-7; the match to TRBD2 covers 10 bases. Germline V gene lookup returns CDR1 SGHRS and CDR2 YFSETQ. V was pared by 4 bases and J by 0 bases, with 7 bases of the junction left unmatched. The CDR3 runs to 16 residues. CDR3 loop: CASSRLPSGGSYEQYF. In nucleotides, the CDR3 is TGCGCCAGCAGCCGATTACCTAGCGGGGGCTCCTACGAGCAGTACTTC. Full variable domain (outside the CDR3, taken from reference TRBV5-1 and TRBJ2-7): KAGVTQTPRYLIKTRGQQVTLSCSPISGHRSVSWYQQTPGQGLQFLFEYFSETQRNKGNFPGRFSGRQFSNSRSEMNVSTLELGDSALYLCASSRLPSGGSYEQYFGPGTRLTVT.

The chain joins TRBV18 to TRBJ1-2; TRBD1 might be the D (6 bases). The CDR3 totals 13 residues. Germline loops: CDR1 KGHSH, CDR2 LQKENI. V lost 3 bases and J 6 bases, leaving 11 bases between the germline ends. The CDR3 bases are TGTGCCAGCTCACCCGGACAGCCCGATGGCTACACCTTC. Encoded protein: CASSPGQPDGYTF.

The chain has TRBV11-2 and TRBJ2-2; TRBD1 is a possible D gene (6 bases). The V and J ends lost 0 bases and 9 bases respectively, with 8 bases between them. The CDR3 sequence is 13 residues long. From germline, CDR1 is SGHAT and CDR2 FQNNGV. CDR3 DNA sequence: TGTGCCAGCAGCTTAGAGGGGGCTTGGGAGCTGTTTTTT. Translating gives CASSLEGAWELFF.

This CDR3 is CASSTRGGLEAFF. The CDR3 nucleotides read TGTGCCAGCAGTACCCGGGGGGGACTAGAAGCTTTCTTT. The chain combines TRBV28 with TRBJ1-1; D possibly corresponds to TRBD1 (5 bases). V shed 5 bases and J shed 8 bases, with 15 bases lying between them. The CDR3 spans 13 residues. In germline, CDR1 is MDHEN, CDR2 SYDVKM.

The CDR3 nucleotides read TGTGCCAGCAGATGCGAGACAGCCGAAGCTAACTATGGCTACACCTTC. Residues: CASRCETAEANYGYTF. The genes are TRBV27 and TRBJ1-2; D possibly corresponds to TRBD1 (5 bases). The CDR3 has 16 residues. The V gene's germline CDR1 is MNHEY and CDR2 SMNVEV (reference sequence). V gave up 6 bases and J gave up 0 bases, with 17 bases separating them.

The table lists this clone with a count of one. This chain links TRBV6-1 with TRBJ2-7; TRBD2 matches 10 bases. The germline V gene encodes CDR1 MNHNS and CDR2 SASEGT. With V trimmed by 4 bases and J by 4 bases, 10 bases remained unmatched. The CDR3 totals 16 residues. CDR3 amino acids: CASSVPASGSWYEQYF. In nucleotides, the CDR3 is TGTGCCAGCAGTGTACCCGCTAGCGGGAGTTGGTACGAGCAGTACTTC.

The rearrangement joins TRBV2 to TRBJ1-4, with D hard to call. Trimming stripped 4 bases from V and 5 bases from J, with 17 bases between. The CDR3 sequence is 16 residues long. CDR1 and CDR2 from the germline V gene are SNHLY and FYNNEI. DNA for the CDR3: TGTGCCAGCAGTGTGGTGCTCTCCCCCGGGAATGAAAAACTGTTTTTT. As protein: CASSVVLSPGNEKLFF.

This CDR3 is CASSLEEGSNTGELFF. The DNA of the CDR3 is TGTGCCAGCAGCTTGGAGGAGGGCTCGAACACCGGGGAGCTGTTTTTT. The chain links TRBV5-5 to TRBJ2-2; weak D call: TRBD2 (6 bases). V lost 0 bases to trimming and J lost 0 bases, with 9 bases between them. CDR1 and CDR2 (germline): SGHKS, YYEKEE (reference sequence). The CDR3 covers 16 residues. Full variable domain (remainder filled in from reference TRBV5-5 and TRBJ2-2): DAGVTQSPTHLIKTRGQQVTLRCSPISGHKSVSWYQQVLGQGPQFIFQYYEKEERGRGNFPDRFSARQFPNYSSELNVNALLLGDSALYLCASSLEEGSNTGELFFGEGSRLTVL.

The chain is built from TRBV27 and TRBJ1-1, with TRBD1 identical over 8 bases. Germline assignment: CDR1 MNHEY and CDR2 SMNVEV (reference sequence). J lost 0 bases, V lost 6 bases, and 12 bases had no gene match. The CDR3 runs to 17 residues. CDR3 bases: TGTGCCAGCAGAGGACCGGACAGGGACCCCCTGAACACTGAAGCTTTCTTT. As protein: CASRGPDRDPLNTEAFF.

CDR3 DNA sequence: TGTGCCACCAGCAGAGAATTTCGGGACTACGGGGATTACGGGGAGCTGTTTTTT. This sequence encodes CATSREFRDYGDYGELFF. This rearrangement joins TRBV15 to TRBJ2-2, with 7 bases aligning to TRBD2. The CDR3 length is 18 residues. Germline V CDR1 and CDR2: LNHNV, YYDKDF (reference sequence). V lost 0 bases, J lost 7 bases, and 14 bases stayed unmatched.

The chain links TRBV28 to TRBJ1-5, with D possibly being TRBD1 (5 bases). Germline V gene data show CDR1 as MDHEN and CDR2 as SYDVKM. CDR3 size: 18 residues. Trimming pared 1 base from V and 3 bases from J, leaving 19 bases between. The DNA of the CDR3 is TGTGCCAGCAGTTTATCCCCTCGGGGGTTGGGAGCCAATCAGCCCCAGCATTTT. Amino acid sequence: CASSLSPRGLGANQPQHF.

This chain links TRBV2 with TRBJ1-2; the D gene is possibly TRBD1 (5 bases). The CDR3 has 14 amino acids. Germline V gives CDR1 SNHLY, CDR2 FYNNEI. Trimming shortened V by 1 base and J by 4 bases, and 10 bases separated the two germline ends. The CDR3 sequence: CASSEVTDSYGYTF. CDR3 sequence (DNA): TGTGCCAGCAGTGAAGTGACAGATTCCTATGGCTACACCTTC.

This chain links TRBV6-4 with TRBJ2-5; the match to TRBD2 covers 8 bases. CDR1 is MRHNA and CDR2 is SNTAGT in the germline V gene. The ends lost 1 base at V and 5 bases at J; junction bases unmatched: 12. This CDR3 has 17 residues. In DNA, the CDR3 is TGTGCCAGCAGTGACTGGCCTTACGGGAGGGCCTGGGAGACCCAGTACTTC. Translation gives CASSDWPYGRAWETQYF.

The rearrangement joins TRBV25-1 to TRBJ2-1, with D perhaps TRBD2 (5 bases). The CDR3 runs 14 residues. V was pared by 5 bases and J by 1 base, with 9 bases between. Germline-derived CDR1 and CDR2 are MGHDK and SYGVNS. The CDR3 loop reads CASSKRGSYNEQFF. The DNA of the CDR3 is TGTGCCAGCAGTAAACGGGGATCCTACAATGAGCAGTTCTTC. The variable domain in full, completed from reference TRBV25-1 and TRBJ2-1, reads EADIYQTPRYLVIGTGKKITLECSQTMGHDKMYWYQQDPGMELHLIHYSYGVNSTEKGDLSSESTVSRIRTEHFPLTLESARPSHTSQYLCASSKRGSYNEQFFGPGTRLTVL.

V and J are TRBV7-2 and TRBJ2-7, with 10 bases identical to TRBD2. The CDR3 length is 16 residues. Trimming removed 5 bases from V and 5 bases from J; junction bases left unmatched: 12. Germline loops: CDR1 SGHTA, CDR2 FQGNSA. The CDR3 region is CASSRLLAGAVHEQYF. In DNA, the CDR3 is TGTGCCAGCAGCAGGCTGCTAGCGGGAGCCGTCCACGAGCAGTACTTC.